Following are 12 T cell receptor beta chains from one sample sequenced in a study of T cells in tuberculosis. This table comes from immunoSEQ multiplex PCR, and its TCRdb copy is limited to in-frame clones, with some not included. Among tens of thousands of clones listed, around 94% were seen once. The sample consisted of PBMCs. These receptors all come from a donor aged 10 to 29 with latent tuberculosis or without tuberculosis infection.

The V call is TRBV30, the J call TRBJ2-6; D is uncertain. CDR3 size: 15 residues. V lost 4 bases to trimming and J lost 0 bases, with 10 bases between them. The germline V gene has CDR1 GTSNPN and CDR2 SVGIG (reference sequence). CDR3 loop: CAWKEYHSGANVLTF. CDR3 bases: TGTGCCTGGAAAGAGTATCACTCTGGGGCCAACGTCCTGACTTTC.

This clone showed up just once. The chain couples TRBV29-1 to TRBJ2-7, with 7 bases aligning to TRBD1. V trimming: 7 bases; J trimming: 0 bases; junction bases outside the gene matches: 3. This CDR3 is built from 12 residues. From germline, CDR1 is SQVTM and CDR2 ANQGSEA. As DNA, the CDR3 is TGCAGCGCCTCAGGGGGCTCCTACGAGCAGTACTTC. Translation gives CSASGGSYEQYF.

The table lists this clone with a count of one. The rearrangement joins TRBV7-6 to TRBJ1-1, with a tentative D call TRBD1 (6 bases). The CDR3 is 14 amino acids. The ends were cut back, 0 bases at V and 4 bases at J, with 9 bases in the middle. The V gene's germline CDR1 is SGHVS and CDR2 FNYEAQ. The DNA of the CDR3 is TGTGCCAGCAGCTTAGCGACAGGTACCACTGAAGCTTTCTTT. It yields the protein CASSLATGTTEAFF.

The chain is built from TRBV15 and TRBJ1-4; D is undetermined. This CDR3 contains 16 residues. The V end lost 2 bases, the J end lost 0 bases, and 10 bases lay between the germline ends. Germline V gene data show CDR1 as LNHNV and CDR2 as YYDKDF (reference sequence). The CDR3 bases are TGTGCCACCAGCAGAACCCCCGGGACAACTAATGAAAAACTGTTTTTT. It specifies CATSRTPGTTNEKLFF. Drawing the rest from reference TRBV15 and TRBJ1-4, the complete variable domain is DAMVIQNPRYQVTQFGKPVTLSCSQTLNHNVMYWYQQKSSQAPKLLFHYYDKDFNNEADTPDNFQSRRPNTSFCFLDIRSPGLGDTAMYLCATSRTPGTTNEKLFFGSGTQLSVL.

This clone has just one count. The J gene is TRBJ2-1, the V gene TRBV9, with TRBD2 matching over 7 bases. The CDR3 has 13 residues. Trimming at V came to 2 bases and at J to 11 bases, leaving 7 bases not matched to a gene. Germline V gene lookup returns CDR1 SGDLS and CDR2 YYNGEE. This CDR3 reads CASSVGLADKQFF. The CDR3 DNA sequence: TGTGCCAGCAGCGTGGGGCTAGCGGATAAGCAGTTCTTC.

The CDR3 loop reads CASSRRDNNNEQFF. CDR3 coding DNA: TGTGCCAGCAGCCGCCGGGACAACAACAATGAGCAGTTCTTC. The rearrangement links TRBV5-4 to TRBJ2-1, with D tentatively TRBD1 (6 bases). V was cut by 4 bases and J by 5 bases, with 13 bases left in between. The CDR3 length is 14 residues. Germline CDR1 SGHNT, CDR2 YYREEE (reference sequence).

The CDR3 region has the DNA TGTGCCAGCAGCTTGGTTGGACAGGGGGAGACCCAGTACTTC. As protein: CASSLVGQGETQYF. The rearrangement uses TRBV5-4 and TRBJ2-5, with TRBD1 matching over 9 bases. The CDR3 runs 14 residues. The germline CDR1 and CDR2 sequences are SGHNT and YYREEE (reference sequence). With 0 bases clipped from V and 5 bases from J, the junction kept 2 bases outside the gene matches.

The genes are TRBV30 and TRBJ2-3; 12 bases match TRBD2. J lost 6 bases, V lost 1 base, and 11 bases had no gene match. The CDR3 consists of 17 residues. Germline values: CDR1 GTSNPN, CDR2 SVGIG (reference sequence). CDR3 nucleotides: TGTGCCTGGAGTGCCAACCCGGGACTAGCGGGTTCCGATACGCAGTATTTT. Translation: CAWSANPGLAGSDTQYF.

The chain is built from TRBV4-1 and TRBJ1-5; 7 bases agree with TRBD1. Looked up from germline, CDR1 is MGHRA and CDR2 is YSYEKL. The CDR3 loop spans 17 amino acids. Losses at the gene ends were 4 bases for V and 2 bases for J; bases not matched to a gene: 11. The CDR3 loop is CASSRQGVVVRNQPQHF. The CDR3 DNA sequence: TGCGCCAGCAGCCGACAGGGAGTAGTAGTCCGCAATCAGCCCCAGCATTTT.

This sequence joins TRBV5-5 and TRBJ2-6, with a possible D match to TRBD1 (7 bases). The CDR3 runs 19 residues. The V end lost 1 base, the J end lost 0 bases, and 17 bases lay between the germline ends. CDR1 and CDR2 from the germline V gene are SGHKS and YYEKEE (reference sequence). The CDR3 DNA sequence: TGTGCCAGCAGCTTGAAGAGGCAGGGGGGACCCTCTGGGGCCAACGTCCTGACTTTC. Its protein is CASSLKRQGGPSGANVLTF.

This sequence joins TRBV6-1 and TRBJ1-1, with 12 bases fitting TRBD1. Germline loops: CDR1 MNHNS, CDR2 SASEGT. V shed 2 bases, J shed 5 bases, and the junction held 6 bases outside the gene matches. This CDR3 is 16 amino acids long. This CDR3 is CASSERGQGARTEAFF. For the CDR3, the DNA is TGTGCCAGCAGTGAAAGGGGACAGGGGGCGAGGACTGAAGCTTTCTTT.

The chain links TRBV10-1 to TRBJ2-2; 7 bases fit TRBD1. This CDR3 has 13 residues. V lost 10 bases to trimming and J lost 2 bases; unmatched junction nucleotides: 4. CDR1 WNHNN and CDR2 SYGVQD come from the germline V gene (reference sequence). The CDR3 DNA reads TGCGCCACCCGGGACAGCAACACCGGGGAGCTGTTTTTT. Its protein product is CATRDSNTGELFF.